This entry lists 2 T cell receptor beta chains sequenced from one sample in a study of Graves' ophthalmopathy and Graves' hyperthyroidism. CDR3 regions of TCR beta were amplified from RNA transcripts. First-round RT-PCR used HTBI primers; second-round multiplex PCR followed. TCRdb used MiXCR to reprocess the multiplex PCR reads, holding one entry per CDR3 protein. The sample carries 15,000 to 20,000 distinct CDR3 sequences, 46% recorded once. Sequencing was performed on peripheral blood. These receptors all come from a woman between 40 and 55 years old with stable Graves' hyperthyroidism.

The genes are TRBV5-1 and TRBJ2-7; 8 bases fit TRBD1. J gave up 1 base and V 3 bases, and 6 bases lay outside the gene matches. Germline V gene data show CDR1 as SGHRS and CDR2 as YFSETQ. CDR3 length: 15 amino acids. CDR3 nucleotide sequence: TGCGCCAGCAGCTCGACAGGGGCCCCATCCTACGAGCAGTACTTC. Its translation is CASSSTGAPSYEQYF.

A word on this clonotype: A much larger clone differs from this one at a single base, so this may be a read error. Lacking the conserved final phenylalanine or tryptophan, this CDR3 likely reflects a read error. The chain carries TRBV20-1 and TRBJ2-3; possibly TRBD2 for D (5 bases). CDR1 is DFQATT and CDR2 is SNEGSKA in the germline V gene (reference sequence). The CDR3 contains 15 residues. V lost 5 bases to trimming and J lost 0 bases, with 15 bases between them. The CDR3: CSAPRTRTSTDTQYC. As DNA, the CDR3 is TGCAGTGCTCCCCGGACCAGGACTAGCACAGATACGCAGTATTGT.